The present T cell receptor beta chain was sequenced within a study of PD-1 blockade in classical Hodgkin lymphoma. Whole-study findings and limits: Whoever responded completely had baseline diversity much like that seen in newly diagnosed patients. Individuals initiating nivolumab under 1 year after ASCT were excluded. Newly diagnosed patients were reported to exhibit reduced baseline TCR diversity relative to healthy donors.

The CDR3 sequence is 17 residues long. Germline CDR1 LNHNV, CDR2 YYDKDF (reference sequence). V shed 0 bases and J 10 bases; nucleotides not matched to a gene: 14. Sequencing used immunoSEQ multiplex PCR; TCRdb keeps in-frame clones, though not all of them. The sample lists tens of thousands of clones; 80% to 90% were seen once. Each patient experienced a relapse that followed autologous stem cell transplantation, and brentuximab vedotin exposure varied. About this clone itself: The antigen is not known.

The sample consisted of peripheral blood mononuclear cells (PBMCs), taken before the second cycle of nivolumab. The source is a human donor with classical Hodgkin lymphoma. This chain links TRBV15 with TRBJ2-1, with 8 bases that match TRBD2. The CDR3: CATSRDHLGLVQWEQFF. The CDR3 DNA sequence: TGTGCCACCAGCAGAGACCACCTGGGACTAGTTCAGTGGGAGCAGTTCTTC.